Sequencing of this T cell receptor beta chain was carried out in a study of OX40 agonist ivuxolimab in advanced cancers. Study-level information: Ivuxolimab, an antibody acting as an agonist of OX40 (CD134), was used to treat patients. All patients had ivuxolimab intravenously every 2 weeks at 0.01 to 10 mg/kg.

Study-level points and caveats: The average count of expanded clones was higher among CD8+ T cells than among CD4+. Certain nonresponders additionally had low normalized T-cell clonal expansion.

Here immunoSEQ multiplex PCR was the method, and the copy in TCRdb shows in-frame clones only, minus some. The sample lists 55,000 to 75,000 clones; approximately 89% were seen once. The CDR3 length is 14 residues. Trimming took off 3 bases at V and 6 bases at J, with 12 bases between the two ends. Per the germline V gene, CDR1 is MDHEN and CDR2 is SYDVKM. A note on this clone: Its target is not known.

The V call is TRBV28, the J call TRBJ2-1, with D tentatively TRBD2 (5 bases). Sequenced here: CD4+ or CD8+ T cells sorted from blood, sampled in a trial of the OX40 agonist ivuxolimab. The source is an adult with an advanced solid tumor such as melanoma, head and neck, liver or kidney cancer. CDR3 nucleotide sequence: TGTGCCAGCAGTTTGGACCTAGCTGGCAATGAGCAGTTCTTC. Protein: CASSLDLAGNEQFF.